The 26 T cell receptor beta chains presented below share a single source sample, sequenced in a study of breast tumors, draining lymph nodes, adjacent tissues. The lymph nodes were axillary draining lymph nodes from breast cancer patients. TCRdb passed the multiplex PCR reads through MiXCR, listing each CDR3 protein once. The sample shows around 250,000 distinct CDR3 sequences, less than 40% of them seen only once. Sequencing was performed on axillary lymph node tissue. The receptors here all came from a female donor with breast cancer. Some clones in this sample may be carry-over from other donors' samples.

In regard to this clonotype: No conserved phenylalanine or tryptophan is present at the end of the CDR3, so a read error is the likely explanation. The V and J genes are TRBV19 and TRBJ1-2, with 10 bases lining up with TRBD1. Germline-derived CDR1 and CDR2 are LNHDA and SQIVND (reference sequence). The CDR3 runs to 16 residues. The V gene end was trimmed by 7 bases and the J gene end by 3 bases; junction bases not matched to a gene: 11. CDR3 amino acids: CASTDMTGGADYGYTS. For the CDR3, the DNA is TGTGCCAGTACCGACATGACAGGGGGCGCGGACTATGGCTACACCTCC.

This clonotype was picked up many times. The chain links TRBV5-6 to TRBJ1-6; D is uncertain. Germline CDR1 SGHDT, CDR2 YYEEEE. V was pared by 1 base and J by 4 bases, with 9 bases between. CDR3 length: 15 amino acids. The DNA of the CDR3 is TGTGCCAGCAGCTTGATGGGGAAATATAATTCACCCCTCCACTTT. Translating it yields CASSLMGKYNSPLHF.

Comments on this clonotype: A clone one base away is much larger, so this may be a read error. The rearrangement uses TRBV11-3 and TRBJ2-7, with TRBD1 matching over 12 bases. The germline V gene has CDR1 SGHNT and CDR2 YENEEA. The CDR3 length is 15 residues. CDR3 amino acids: CAGSLEGQGAREQYF. The CDR3 nucleotides read TGTGCCGGCAGCTTAGAGGGACAGGGGGCGCGTGAGCAGTACTTC.

This clonotype was detected many times. CDR3 nucleotides: TGTGCCAGCAGCTTAGCACTTCAATCGAACACCGGGGAGCTGTTTTTT. Amino acids: CASSLALQSNTGELFF. This rearrangement joins TRBV7-8 to TRBJ2-2; unclear D gene. The CDR3 runs to 16 residues. Trimming took 0 bases from V and 0 from J, leaving 8 bases between them. The V gene's germline CDR1 is SGHVS and CDR2 FQNEAQ.

The table lists this clonotype with many counts. V is TRBV19 and J is TRBJ1-6, with 9 positions matching TRBD1. The V and J ends lost 5 bases and 10 bases, in that order; junction bases with no gene match: 12. Looked up from germline, CDR1 is LNHDA and CDR2 is SQIVND (reference sequence). The CDR3 is 16 amino acids. The CDR3 DNA is TGTGCCAGTAGTCCTTACCCGGACAGGGGCCGATCACCCCTCCACTTT. It codes for CASSPYPDRGRSPLHF.

V gene TRBV5-1 combines with J gene TRBJ1-1; 7 nucleotides match TRBD1. Germline trimming cut 0 bases from V and 4 bases from J; bases unmatched to any gene: 9. Germline V gene sequence: CDR1 SGHRS, CDR2 YFSETQ. This CDR3 has 16 residues. CDR3 loop: CASSLEGARLITEAFF. The CDR3 nucleotides are TGCGCCAGCAGCTTGGAGGGGGCGAGGTTGATCACTGAAGCTTTCTTT. The full variable domain, completed using reference TRBV5-1 and TRBJ1-1, is KAGVTQTPRYLIKTRGQQVTLSCSPISGHRSVSWYQQTPGQGLQFLFEYFSETQRNKGNFPGRFSGRQFSNSRSEMNVSTLELGDSALYLCASSLEGARLITEAFFGQGTRLTVV.

In this sample, this clonotype turned up many times. The chain is built from TRBV3-1 and TRBJ2-3; tentative D call: TRBD2 (5 bases). The CDR3 spans 16 residues. V was trimmed by 4 bases and J by 5 bases, leaving 19 bases between them. Looked up from germline, CDR1 is LGHDT and CDR2 is YNNKEL (reference sequence). The CDR3: CASSPYVSARGDTQYF. As DNA, the CDR3 is TGTGCCAGCAGCCCTTACGTAAGCGCCCGGGGAGATACGCAGTATTTT.

This clonotype came up a few times. V gene TRBV28 combines with J gene TRBJ2-1, with TRBD2 matching over 11 bases. The germline gives CDR1 MDHEN, CDR2 SYDVKM. The CDR3 length is 15 residues. V dropped 6 bases and J dropped 4; count of bases not matched to a gene: 5. The chain's CDR3 is CASRIRLAGYNEQFF. CDR3 sequence (DNA): TGTGCCAGCAGGATTCGACTAGCGGGGTACAATGAGCAGTTCTTC. Full variable domain (outside the CDR3, taken from reference TRBV28 and TRBJ2-1): DVKVTQSSRYLVKRTGEKVFLECVQDMDHENMFWYRQDPGLGLRLIYFSYDVKMKEKGDIPEGYSVSREKKERFSLILESASTNQTSMYLCASRIRLAGYNEQFFGPGTRLTVL.

This clonotype showed up many times. The chain couples TRBV9 to TRBJ1-5; D remains unclear. The CDR3 is 15 residues long. The germline CDR1 and CDR2 sequences are SGDLS and YYNGEE. V was trimmed by 4 bases and J by 0 bases, leaving 11 bases between them. The CDR3 DNA is TGTGCCAGCAGCCCGAACGGACTTAGCAATCAGCCCCAGCATTTT. It codes for CASSPNGLSNQPQHF.

The V and J genes are TRBV20-1 and TRBJ2-6; D is unresolved. This CDR3 contains 16 residues. The V gene lost 1 base and the J gene lost 0 bases, with 10 bases spanning the gap. CDR1 and CDR2 from the germline V gene are DFQATT and SNEGSKA (reference sequence). The CDR3 loop reads CSARALGISGANVLTF. CDR3 DNA sequence: TGCAGTGCTAGAGCCTTAGGGATCTCTGGGGCCAACGTCCTGACTTTC.

This clonotype was seen ten or more times. Here the CDR3 reads CSAREAGGPYEQYF. CDR3 in DNA: TGCAGTGCTAGGGAAGCGGGGGGACCCTACGAGCAGTACTTC. This chain uses TRBV20-1 with TRBJ2-7; 9 bases align to TRBD2. V gave up 3 bases and J gave up 2 bases; unmatched junction bases: 5. This CDR3 has 14 amino acids. The germline CDR1 and CDR2 sequences are DFQATT and SNEGSKA (reference sequence).

The rearrangement links TRBV20-1 to TRBJ2-7; D assignment may be TRBD1 or TRBD2 (6 bases each). CDR3 length: 14 residues. The germline V gene encodes CDR1 DFQATT and CDR2 SNEGSKA (reference sequence). V was clipped by 6 bases and J by 4 bases, with 19 bases between them. Written as DNA, the CDR3 is TGCAGTGCCAGCAGCTTAGTAGGGGGGTACGAGCAGTACTTC. Translation gives CSASSLVGGYEQYF.

For this clonotype: This is likely a read error, given that the CDR3 carries no conserved phenylalanine or tryptophan at its end. The DNA is omitted, as the CDR3 cannot be located on it reliably, and the CDR3 follows TCRdb's listing. The chain joins TRBV5-1 to TRBJ1-4; TRBD1, as called in the table, went unchecked against the DNA. The CDR3 spans 15 residues, counting both ends. The germline V gene has CDR1 SGHRS and CDR2 YFSETQ. CDR3 sequence: CASSPEGYGEQYFGP.

The rearrangement joins TRBV6-1 to TRBJ1-2; 8 bases agree with TRBD1. Germline-derived CDR1 and CDR2 are MNHNS and SASEGT. V shed 7 bases and J 1 base; nucleotides not matched to a gene: 8. The CDR3 consists of 15 residues. CDR3 residues: CASTARTGINYGYTF. Here the CDR3 DNA reads TGTGCCAGCACGGCCCGGACAGGGATTAACTATGGCTACACCTTC.

A few counts support this clonotype. The V and J genes are TRBV7-9 and TRBJ2-7, with 10 bases matching TRBD2. There are 14 residues in the CDR3. Germline V gene data show CDR1 as SEHNR and CDR2 as FQNEAQ (reference sequence). Trimming at V came to 6 bases and at J to 6 bases, leaving 8 bases not matched to a gene. The CDR3 spells CASSFGLAASEQYF. CDR3 nucleotides: TGTGCCAGCAGTTTTGGACTAGCGGCCTCCGAGCAGTACTTC.

This clonotype has a handful of counts. Being one base from a much bigger clone, this may be a read error. Here the CDR3 omits its conserved ending phenylalanine or tryptophan, so a read error is the likely source. The rearrangement links TRBV7-2 to TRBJ2-7; D is uncertain. The germline gives CDR1 SGHTA, CDR2 FQGNSA. The germline V and J ends were trimmed by 1 base and 0 bases, with 7 bases remaining between them. The CDR3 totals 14 residues. CDR3 in amino acids: CASSLGSLSYEQYL. The CDR3 nucleotides read TGTGCCAGCAGCTTAGGCAGCCTCTCCTACGAGCAGTACCTC.

The V gene is TRBV7-9, the J gene TRBJ1-2; perhaps TRBD1 as D (6 bases). The ends were cut back, 6 bases at V and 4 bases at J, with 21 bases in the middle. CDR1 is SEHNR and CDR2 is FQNEAQ in the germline V gene (reference sequence). This CDR3 contains 16 residues. CDR3 DNA sequence: TGTGCCAGCAGTTTATTAGAGGGGGGCCTCGCCTATGGCTACACCTTC. It translates to CASSLLEGGLAYGYTF.

For this clonotype: One junction end does not reproduce the germline sequence, and a read error may be involved. The V call is TRBV18, the J call TRBJ1-6, with D tentatively TRBD1 (5 bases). Germline-derived CDR1 and CDR2 are KGHSH and LQKENI. The CDR3 runs 15 residues. The CDR3 spells CASSPRGEIGSPPHF. The CDR3 bases are TGTGCCAGCTCACCCCGGGGGGAGATCGGTTCACCCCCCCACTTT.

This chain uses TRBV20-1 with TRBJ2-1, with D perhaps TRBD1 or TRBD2 (6 bases each). The CDR3 extends over 13 amino acids. CDR1 and CDR2 (germline): DFQATT, SNEGSKA (reference sequence). Trimming removed 6 bases from V and 3 bases from J, with 12 bases in between. The CDR3 bases are TGCAGTGCCAGGAAGGGGGGCTACAATGAGCAGTTCTTC. This translates into CSARKGGYNEQFF.

This clonotype was counted many times. The chain is built from TRBV5-6 and TRBJ1-6, with a tentative D call TRBD1 (5 bases). V was trimmed by 2 bases and J by 7 bases, leaving 10 bases between them. Germline V gives CDR1 SGHDT, CDR2 YYEEEE. This CDR3 spans 14 amino acids. CDR3 bases: TGTGCCAGCAGCTTTACGGGGCCAAATTCACCCCTCCACTTT. The encoded protein is CASSFTGPNSPLHF.

Note on this clonotype: This sequence may be a read error, since a much larger clone differs from it by one base. The CDR3 DNA reads TGTACCAGCAGCTCCGGACAGGGTCGTGGAAACACCATATATTTT. It is translated as CTSSSGQGRGNTIYF. The chain links TRBV7-9 to TRBJ1-3, with 8 bases matching TRBD1. The length of the CDR3 is 15 residues. Germline lookup yields CDR1 SEHNR and CDR2 FQNEAQ (reference sequence).

V usage is TRBV20-1 and J usage is TRBJ2-2; TRBD1 matches 8 bases. Unmatched junction bases numbered 4, after V lost 1 base and J lost 0 bases. The CDR3 runs 16 residues. CDR1 and CDR2 from the germline V gene are DFQATT and SNEGSKA (reference sequence). CDR3 in DNA: TGCAGTGCTAGAGTTGACAGGGGCGCGAACACCGGGGAGCTGTTTTTT. It yields the protein CSARVDRGANTGELFF.

The chain has TRBV11-3 and TRBJ2-7; D may match TRBD1 or TRBD2 (5 bases each). CDR1 is SGHNT, CDR2 YENEEA, per germline. The CDR3 loop spans 12 amino acids. Trimming took off 4 bases at V and 3 bases at J, with 7 bases between the two ends. The CDR3 here is CASSWGYYEQYF. The CDR3, as DNA: TGTGCCAGCAGCTGGGGGTACTACGAGCAGTACTTC.

The chain combines TRBV7-3 with TRBJ1-6; 10 positions agree with TRBD1. Germline CDR1 SGHTA, CDR2 FQGTGA. Unmatched junction bases numbered 8, after V lost 5 bases and J lost 13 bases. This CDR3 is built from 14 residues. The CDR3 DNA sequence: TGTGCCAGCAGCCAGGGGGCGGACAGGGGGCCCCTCCACTTT. It codes for CASSQGADRGPLHF.

This clonotype was observed a few times. The junction shows a germline mismatch at one end, possibly a read error. The chain carries TRBV20-1 and TRBJ2-5; a possible D gene is TRBD2 (6 bases). This CDR3 is built from 11 residues. The germline V gene has CDR1 DFQATT and CDR2 SNEGSKA (reference sequence). The CDR3 region is CSAPGRETQSF. The CDR3 bases are TGCAGTGCCCCCGGGAGAGAGACCCAGTCCTTC.

V gene TRBV9 combines with J gene TRBJ1-3; D is perhaps TRBD1 (5 bases). With 0 bases removed from V and 8 bases from J, the gap between germline ends came to 18 bases. Germline loops: CDR1 SGDLS, CDR2 YYNGEE. The CDR3 covers 16 residues. The CDR3 DNA reads TGTGCCAGCAGCGTAGAGGGGCAACGCTATGGCTACACCATATATTTT. Translated: CASSVEGQRYGYTIYF.